The rows below give T cell receptor beta chains drawn from one sample of a study of blood T cell repertoires in COVID-19. Produced via immunoSEQ multiplex PCR; TCRdb's table is partial and in-frame only. The sample shows around 170,000 clones, approximately 79% of them seen only once. The specimen sequenced was peripheral blood. The receptors originated from a woman at least 80 years old with acute or convalescent COVID-19. CDR3s include the opening cysteine and the closing phenylalanine or tryptophan. D genes are given only for firm matches. The size entry is marked missing in some rows and otherwise reads once, few, many or a size class.

d_call	v_call	clone_size	j_call	cdr3_nt	cdr3_aa
TRBD2	TRBV28	NA	TRBJ2-1	TGTGCCAGCAGTCACGGACTAGCGCTTAGCTCCTACAATGAGCAGTTCTTC	CASSHGLALSSYNEQFF
NA	TRBV7-2	NA	TRBJ1-2	TGTGCCAGCAGCTTAGGGGAAGGGGCTAACTATGGCTACACCTTC	CASSLGEGANYGYTF
NA	TRBV7-3	NA	TRBJ1-1	TGTGCCAGCAGCCCTACGACAGGGAACACTGAAGCTTTCTTT	CASSPTTGNTEAFF
TRBD1	TRBV6-5	NA	TRBJ1-1	TGTGCCAGCAGTTACCAGACGGGACAGGGGGTCCCTGAAGCTTTCTTT	CASSYQTGQGVPEAFF
TRBD2	TRBV9	few	TRBJ2-5	TGTGCCAGCAGCGCGGCCGGGACTAGCGGAGAGACCCAGTACTTC	CASSAAGTSGETQYF
NA	TRBV9	NA	TRBJ1-1	TGTGCCAGCAGCGTAGTTAACTCCCCGAACACTGAAGCTTTCTTT	CASSVVNSPNTEAFF
NA	TRBV10-2	few	TRBJ1-2	TGCGCCAGCAGCGGGTTGTCGGGAGATTATGGCTACACCTTC	CASSGLSGDYGYTF
NA	TRBV6-4	few	TRBJ2-1	TGTGCCAGCAGCACTTTAGGGGGAGGGCCGCGGGAGCAGTTCTTC	CASSTLGGGPREQFF
NA	TRBV19	NA	TRBJ1-3	TGTGCCAGTAAGGCAGGGGATTCCTCTGGAAACACCATATATTTT	CASKAGDSSGNTIYF
TRBD1	TRBV2	NA	TRBJ2-2	TGTGCCAGCAACGGACAGGGTTTTGGGACCGGGGAGCTGTTTTTT	CASNGQGFGTGELFF
TRBD1	TRBV4-3	NA	TRBJ2-1	TGCGCCAGCAGCCGAGACAGGGTACGGCAGTTCTTC	CASSRDRVRQFF
TRBD1	TRBV18	few	TRBJ1-2	TGTGCCAGCTCACCAGGACAGGGGGCGGAATATGGCTACACCTTC	CASSPGQGAEYGYTF
NA	TRBV30	NA	TRBJ1-2	TGTGCCTGGGCGACAGGCGCCTATGGCTACACCTTC	CAWATGAYGYTF
NA	TRBV19	few	TRBJ1-5	TGTGCCAGTAGGTCCCAGGGAGGAGACAATCAGCCCCAGCATTTT	CASRSQGGDNQPQHF
NA	TRBV28	NA	TRBJ1-1	TGTGCCAGCAGTAGTAGCATGAACACTGAAGCTTTCTTT	CASSSSMNTEAFF
NA	TRBV30	NA	TRBJ1-2	TGTGCCTGGAGTTTGGGGCCCTGGAGTGGCTACACCTTC	CAWSLGPWSGYTF
TRBD1	TRBV28	NA	TRBJ1-1	TGTGCCAGCAGGACCCGGGGACAGGGGAACACTGAAGCTTTCTTT	CASRTRGQGNTEAFF
NA	TRBV5-4	NA	TRBJ1-5	TGTGCCAGCAGCTTGGACAGAAGCAATCAGCCCCAGCATTTT	CASSLDRSNQPQHF
TRBD1	TRBV5-4	NA	TRBJ2-2	TGTGCCAGCAGCGCCGACAGGGGACAGAACACCGGGGAGCTGTTTTTT	CASSADRGQNTGELFF
NA	TRBV4-1	NA	TRBJ1-5	TGCGCCAGCAACAGCATGATCGGCAATCAGCCCCAGCATTTT	CASNSMIGNQPQHF
NA	TRBV4-3	once	TRBJ2-1	TGCGCCAGCAGCCAAGATTATTTAGGGGCGCGTGAGCAGTTCTTC	CASSQDYLGAREQFF
NA	TRBV4-3	once	TRBJ2-6	TGCGCCAGCAAGGCAGGGTTATCTGGGGCCAACGTCCTGACTTTC	CASKAGLSGANVLTF
NA	TRBV5-6	NA	TRBJ2-7	TGTGCCAGCAGCTCCATTTTCGTAGACTACGAGCAGTACTTC	CASSSIFVDYEQYF
TRBD2	TRBV6-5	NA	TRBJ2-1	TGTGCCAGCAGCCGGACTAGCGGGGCGCGGAAGTTCTTC	CASSRTSGARKFF
NA	TRBV6-5	NA	TRBJ2-6	TGTGCCAGCAGTTACTCGATAACAGCCGGGGCCAACGTCCTGACTTTC	CASSYSITAGANVLTF
NA	TRBV2	NA	TRBJ1-6	TGTGCCAGCAGTCCCGGGACATCGTATAATTCACCCCTCCACTTT	CASSPGTSYNSPLHF
NA	TRBV9	NA	TRBJ1-2	TGTGCCAGCAGCGTAGGGCACAGGGATGGCTACACCTTC	CASSVGHRDGYTF
TRBD2	TRBV15	NA	TRBJ2-5	TGTGCCACCAGCAGAGTAGGACGGGAGGGCAGTCGGAAGACCCAGTACTTC	CATSRVGREGSRKTQYF
TRBD2	TRBV30	NA	TRBJ2-1	TGTGCCTGGAGTGTGGTCCTTCTCGGGACTAGCGGGAGGGCCGGTGAGCAGTTCTTC	CAWSVVLLGTSGRAGEQFF
NA	TRBV11-2	few	TRBJ1-4	TGTGCCAGCAGCTTAAGTAGACAGCAAAATGAAAAACTGTTTTTT	CASSLSRQQNEKLFF
TRBD2	TRBV28	NA	TRBJ2-1	TGTGCCAGCAGTTTAAAGCTAATAGCGGGTCCCTACAATGAGCAGTTCTTC	CASSLKLIAGPYNEQFF
TRBD2	TRBV6-5	NA	TRBJ2-1	TGTGCCAGCAGGATAGGGGGCGGCGGGAGGGGTGAGCAGTTCTTC	CASRIGGGGRGEQFF
TRBD1	TRBV11-2	NA	TRBJ2-5	TGTGCCAGCAGCATACAAGGGACAGGACGAGAGACCCAGTACTTC	CASSIQGTGRETQYF
TRBD1	TRBV5-6	NA	TRBJ1-2	TGTGCCAGCAGATGGGACAGGGCGGGGAGTTATGGCTACACCTTC	CASRWDRAGSYGYTF
NA	TRBV6-5	few	TRBJ1-2	TGTGCCAGCACAGCGACGGTCGGAGGCTACACCTTC	CASTATVGGYTF
TRBD1	TRBV6-5	once	TRBJ2-7	TGTGCCAGCTGCGAGCACCAGGGGGCAGTCGAGCAGTACTTC	CASCEHQGAVEQYF
TRBD2	TRBV11-2	NA	TRBJ2-7	TGTGCCAGCAGCTTAGGGTCGCTAGCGGGAATGTCCTACGAGCAGTACTTC	CASSLGSLAGMSYEQYF
NA	TRBV5-1	NA	TRBJ2-7	TGCGCCAGCAGCTTTGGCAGATCCTCGGGGGACGAGCAGTACTTC	CASSFGRSSGDEQYF
TRBD2	TRBV3-1/TRBV3-2	few	TRBJ2-1	TGTGCCAGCAGCCAAGCTTGGGGACTAGCGGGAGATGGTGAGCAGTTCTTC	CASSQAWGLAGDGEQFF
NA	TRBV7-9	NA	TRBJ1-5	TGTGCCAGCAGCTTAGCAGTGGGGGGTCAGCCCCAGCATTTT	CASSLAVGGQPQHF